Listed below are T cell receptor beta chains from one sample, sequenced in a study of T cells after yellow fever vaccination. Using its own MiXCR run on the 5' RACE reads, TCRdb lists one record per CDR3 protein. The profile shows around 300,000 distinct CDR3 sequences, roughly 13% of them singletons. This material consisted of CD4+ T cells sorted from PBMCs, taken 45 days after the yellow fever booster vaccination. Every receptor here comes from a man aged 25-40 years who received the YFV17D yellow fever vaccine. CDR3s include the opening cysteine and the closing phenylalanine or tryptophan. The D gene is left open where the match is weak. Expanded clones get a size class; other rows say once, few or many, or leave the size out.

v_gene: TRBV5-1; abundance: NA; j_gene: TRBJ2-7; d_gene: TRBD2; CDR3nt: TGCGCCAGCAGGGATCCGGGACTAGCGGCCTACGAGCAGTACTTC; CDR3aa: CASRDPGLAAYEQYF
v_gene: TRBV5-1; abundance: NA; j_gene: TRBJ2-1; d_gene: TRBD2; CDR3nt: TGCGCCAGCAGCCGAGGGACTAGCGAGGTTGGGAGTGAGCAGTTCTTC; CDR3aa: CASSRGTSEVGSEQFF
v_gene: TRBV19; abundance: NA; j_gene: TRBJ2-7; d_gene: TRBD2; CDR3nt: TGTGCCAGTAGTATACTCGGGGCTAGCGGAGCCTACGAGCAGTACTTC; CDR3aa: CASSILGASGAYEQYF
v_gene: TRBV20-1; abundance: NA; j_gene: TRBJ2-1; d_gene: TRBD2; CDR3nt: TGCAGTGCTAGAGATCTCGGGACTAGGACTTACAATGAGCAGTTCTTC; CDR3aa: CSARDLGTRTYNEQFF
v_gene: TRBV7-7; abundance: few; j_gene: TRBJ2-1; d_gene: TRBD1; CDR3nt: TGTGCCAGCAGCTTAAACAGGGGGGACGATGAGCAGTTCTTC; CDR3aa: CASSLNRGDDEQFF
v_gene: TRBV6-5; abundance: few; j_gene: TRBJ2-1; d_gene: NA; CDR3nt: TGTGCCAGCAGTCTTAGCTCCCTAGCCGCCTACAATGAGCAGTTCTTC; CDR3aa: CASSLSSLAAYNEQFF
v_gene: TRBV11-2; abundance: few; j_gene: TRBJ2-1; d_gene: TRBD2; CDR3nt: TGTGCCAGCAGCTTAGGATTAGGCGGGAGTGAGATGAATGAGCAGTTCTTC; CDR3aa: CASSLGLGGSEMNEQFF
v_gene: TRBV20-1; abundance: few; j_gene: TRBJ2-3; d_gene: NA; CDR3nt: TGCAGTGCTAAGACGAGTCTCGGGGGTCCAGATACGCAGTATTTT; CDR3aa: CSAKTSLGGPDTQYF
v_gene: TRBV7-2; abundance: few; j_gene: TRBJ2-5; d_gene: NA; CDR3nt: TGTGCCAGCAGCCCCGGCGGGAAACCGGAGACCCAGTACTTC; CDR3aa: CASSPGGKPETQYF
v_gene: TRBV12-3/TRBV12-4; abundance: NA; j_gene: TRBJ2-3; d_gene: NA; CDR3nt: TGTGCCAGCAGTTTTGGGGGGAGTCGGGTAGATACGCAGTATTTT; CDR3aa: CASSFGGSRVDTQYF
v_gene: TRBV20-1; abundance: few; j_gene: TRBJ2-1; d_gene: NA; CDR3nt: TGCAGTGCTGGTCAACTAGCCCACAATGAGCAGTTCTTC; CDR3aa: CSAGQLAHNEQFF
v_gene: TRBV7-2; abundance: few; j_gene: TRBJ2-5; d_gene: NA; CDR3nt: TGTGCCAGCAGCTTTGTCGGGTCCGGGACCCAGTACTTC; CDR3aa: CASSFVGSGTQYF
v_gene: TRBV20-1; abundance: few; j_gene: TRBJ2-4; d_gene: TRBD1; CDR3nt: TGCAGTAGGACAGGGGTAGCCAAAAACATTCAGTACTTC; CDR3aa: CSRTGVAKNIQYF
v_gene: TRBV7-2; abundance: few; j_gene: TRBJ2-7; d_gene: NA; CDR3nt: TGTGCCAGCAGCCCCCTAGCAGCCCCCTCCGAGCAGTACTTC; CDR3aa: CASSPLAAPSEQYF
v_gene: TRBV6-1; abundance: NA; j_gene: TRBJ2-5; d_gene: TRBD2; CDR3nt: TGTGCCAGCACCGGCGGGGGGACTGCCCTTAAAACCCAGTACTTC; CDR3aa: CASTGGGTALKTQYF
v_gene: TRBV20-1; abundance: few; j_gene: TRBJ1-1; d_gene: NA; CDR3nt: TGCAGTGCTAGAGACGGACTGAACACTGAAGCTTTCTTT; CDR3aa: CSARDGLNTEAFF
v_gene: TRBV7-2; abundance: NA; j_gene: TRBJ2-2; d_gene: NA; CDR3nt: TGTGCCAGCAGCTCGAGAGCGAACACCGGGGAGCTGTTTTTT; CDR3aa: CASSSRANTGELFF
v_gene: TRBV10-2; abundance: NA; j_gene: TRBJ2-7; d_gene: NA; CDR3nt: TGCGCCAGCAGTGACCCGGGGCGAGTCTCCTACGAGCAGTACTTC; CDR3aa: CASSDPGRVSYEQYF
v_gene: TRBV15; abundance: NA; j_gene: TRBJ2-7; d_gene: TRBD2; CDR3nt: TGTGCCACCAGCTTATGGACCGGGGGGGAGCAGTACTTC; CDR3aa: CATSLWTGGEQYF
v_gene: TRBV29-1; abundance: NA; j_gene: TRBJ1-1; d_gene: NA; CDR3nt: TGCAGCGTTGCCGGCTGGGGGTCGGACACTGAAGCTTTCTTT; CDR3aa: CSVAGWGSDTEAFF
v_gene: TRBV10-1; abundance: few; j_gene: TRBJ2-2; d_gene: NA; CDR3nt: TGCGCCAGCAGTCCCATAGCGGTGGCGAACACCGGGGAGCTGTTTTTT; CDR3aa: CASSPIAVANTGELFF
v_gene: TRBV5-6; abundance: few; j_gene: TRBJ2-4; d_gene: NA; CDR3nt: TGTGCCAGCAGCCTGACCGGGACGCAAAACATTCAGTACTTC; CDR3aa: CASSLTGTQNIQYF
v_gene: TRBV7-8; abundance: few; j_gene: TRBJ2-5; d_gene: TRBD2; CDR3nt: TGTGCCAGCAGCTTACCGGGAGGCGGGAAAAAGACCCAGTACTTC; CDR3aa: CASSLPGGGKKTQYF
v_gene: TRBV7-2; abundance: few; j_gene: TRBJ2-5; d_gene: NA; CDR3nt: TGTGCCAGCAGCTTAAGGGGTAGTTATGAGACCCAGTACTTC; CDR3aa: CASSLRGSYETQYF
v_gene: TRBV28; abundance: NA; j_gene: TRBJ2-3; d_gene: TRBD2; CDR3nt: TGTGCCAGCAGCCCACGGACTAGCGGGAGGGCCTTCACAGATACGCAGTATTTT; CDR3aa: CASSPRTSGRAFTDTQYF
v_gene: TRBV12-3/TRBV12-4; abundance: NA; j_gene: TRBJ2-1; d_gene: NA; CDR3nt: TGTGCCAGCAGTTTAGGCTGGCCTCGGGTAGATGAGCAGTTCTTC; CDR3aa: CASSLGWPRVDEQFF
v_gene: TRBV18; abundance: NA; j_gene: TRBJ2-3; d_gene: TRBD1; CDR3nt: TGTGCCAGCTCACCGCCGGGACAGGGTTCCACAGATACGCAGTATTTT; CDR3aa: CASSPPGQGSTDTQYF
v_gene: TRBV20-1; abundance: NA; j_gene: TRBJ2-5; d_gene: TRBD2; CDR3nt: TGCAGTGCTCCCCCTAGTGCGGGAGGGCCGGGGACCCAGTACTTC; CDR3aa: CSAPPSAGGPGTQYF
v_gene: TRBV20-1; abundance: NA; j_gene: TRBJ2-1; d_gene: TRBD2; CDR3nt: TGCAGTGCTAGGTCAGCGGGAGTGGCCCACAATGAGCAGTTCTTC; CDR3aa: CSARSAGVAHNEQFF
v_gene: TRBV28; abundance: NA; j_gene: TRBJ2-7; d_gene: TRBD2; CDR3nt: TGTGCCAGCAGTTTTTTAGCTAGCGGGAGCCCCTACGAGCAGTACTTC; CDR3aa: CASSFLASGSPYEQYF
v_gene: TRBV6-2/TRBV6-3; abundance: NA; j_gene: TRBJ2-1; d_gene: TRBD2; CDR3nt: TGTGCCAGCAGCTCCTCAACTAGCGGGAGTTTTAATGAGCAGTTCTTC; CDR3aa: CASSSSTSGSFNEQFF
v_gene: TRBV9; abundance: few; j_gene: TRBJ2-3; d_gene: NA; CDR3nt: TGTGCCAGCAGCGCGCCCACAGATACGCAGTATTTT; CDR3aa: CASSAPTDTQYF
v_gene: TRBV29-1; abundance: few; j_gene: TRBJ2-4; d_gene: NA; CDR3nt: TGCAGCGTTGAGTCCGGGTTTAGCAAAAACATTCAGTACTTC; CDR3aa: CSVESGFSKNIQYF
v_gene: TRBV6-6; abundance: many; j_gene: TRBJ2-3; d_gene: NA; CDR3nt: TGTGCCAGCGCACGGAAGACCACAGATACGCAGTATTTT; CDR3aa: CASARKTTDTQYF
v_gene: TRBV7-2; abundance: NA; j_gene: TRBJ1-2; d_gene: TRBD1; CDR3nt: TGTGCCAGCAGCTTACGCAGGGGGGAAGGGGGCTACACCTTC; CDR3aa: CASSLRRGEGGYTF
v_gene: TRBV15; abundance: NA; j_gene: TRBJ1-5; d_gene: NA; CDR3nt: TGTGCCACCAGGGGCAGTAGCAATCAGCCCCAGCATTTT; CDR3aa: CATRGSSNQPQHF
v_gene: TRBV5-4; abundance: few; j_gene: TRBJ1-3; d_gene: NA; CDR3nt: TGTGCCAGCAGGAGGGACGGCTCTGGAAACACCATATATTTT; CDR3aa: CASRRDGSGNTIYF
v_gene: TRBV4-3; abundance: few; j_gene: TRBJ2-3; d_gene: NA; CDR3nt: TGCGCCAGCAGCGGTAGGCCGCCAGATACGCAGTATTTT; CDR3aa: CASSGRPPDTQYF
v_gene: TRBV5-1; abundance: NA; j_gene: TRBJ2-2; d_gene: NA; CDR3nt: TGCGCCAGCAGCCACGACCGCACCGGGGAGCTGTTTTTT; CDR3aa: CASSHDRTGELFF
v_gene: TRBV4-1; abundance: NA; j_gene: TRBJ2-7; d_gene: NA; CDR3nt: TGCGCCAGCAGCCAGCATCAGGGTTACGAGCAGTACTTC; CDR3aa: CASSQHQGYEQYF
v_gene: TRBV28; abundance: NA; j_gene: TRBJ2-1; d_gene: NA; CDR3nt: TGTGCCAGCAGGCAGACAGGCCATGAGCAGTTCTTC; CDR3aa: CASRQTGHEQFF